These 9 T cell receptor beta chains came from one sample sequenced in a study of neurological immune-mediated disorders. TCRdb re-called the 5' RACE reads through MiXCR, storing one row per CDR3 protein. The profile shows roughly 60,000 distinct CDR3 sequences, about an eighth of them singletons. The material sequenced was PBMCs. The receptors stem from a man aged 55 to 70 in good health.

This clonotype was found many times. The chain links TRBV7-2 to TRBJ1-4, with D unresolved. The CDR3 totals 14 residues. Trimming took 3 bases from V and 5 from J, leaving 10 bases between them. Germline V gene sequence: CDR1 SGHTA, CDR2 FQGNSA. Written as DNA, the CDR3 is TGTGCCAGCAGCTTCGGGAGTATGAATGAAAAACTGTTTTTT. Protein: CASSFGSMNEKLFF.

There are many counts of this clonotype. This chain joins TRBV7-2 and TRBJ2-5; D could derive from TRBD1 or TRBD2 (5 bases each). V was cut by 1 base and J by 4 bases, with 10 bases left in between. The germline CDR1 and CDR2 sequences are SGHTA and FQGNSA. This CDR3 contains 14 residues. CDR3 region: CASSLVKRGETQYF. The CDR3 nucleotides are TGTGCCAGCAGCTTAGTGAAGAGGGGAGAGACCCAGTACTTC.

This clonotype was recorded many times. The chain employs TRBV28 and TRBJ2-7; 9 bases are shared with TRBD2. The J segment lost 2 bases and the V segment lost 8 bases, leaving 7 bases of the junction unmatched. Germline V gene data show CDR1 as MDHEN and CDR2 as SYDVKM. The CDR3 sequence is 14 residues long. The CDR3 loop reads CASQSGTSPYEQYF. The CDR3, as DNA: TGTGCCAGCCAGTCCGGGACTAGCCCCTACGAGCAGTACTTC. Looking up the rest from reference TRBV28 and TRBJ2-7 gives the full variable domain: DVKVTQSSRYLVKRTGEKVFLECVQDMDHENMFWYRQDPGLGLRLIYFSYDVKMKEKGDIPEGYSVSREKKERFSLILESASTNQTSMYLCASQSGTSPYEQYFGPGTRLTVT.

This clonotype was observed at least ten times. J is TRBJ1-4 and V is TRBV10-3; TRBD1 matches 7 bases. J lost 8 bases, V lost 2 bases, and 5 bases had no gene match. Germline CDR1 ENHRY, CDR2 SYGVKD. CDR3 size: 14 residues. The CDR3 here is CAISEGQEQEKLFF. CDR3 DNA: TGTGCCATCAGTGAGGGACAGGAGCAGGAAAAACTGTTTTTT.

This clonotype was found many times. The chain has TRBV4-2 and TRBJ2-5; no clear D. The germline V gene has CDR1 LGHNA and CDR2 YNFKEQ. Trimming pared 0 bases from V and 2 bases from J, leaving 13 bases between. This CDR3 has 16 amino acids. The CDR3 region is CASSQERNSRQETQYF. The CDR3 DNA is TGTGCCAGCAGCCAAGAGAGGAATTCTAGGCAAGAGACCCAGTACTTC.

This clonotype was recorded many times. The J gene is TRBJ2-7, the V gene TRBV27; 9 bases are shared with TRBD1. The CDR3 is made up of 15 amino acids. CDR1 is MNHEY, CDR2 SMNVEV, per germline (reference sequence). The V gene end was trimmed by 5 bases and the J gene end by 1 base; junction bases not matched to a gene: 6. In DNA form, the CDR3 reads TGTGCCAGCAGTCCGAAGACAGGGGGGTCCTACGAGCAGTACTTC. Encoded protein: CASSPKTGGSYEQYF.

This clonotype was counted ten times or more. The chain carries TRBV3-1 and TRBJ1-1; D call uncertain. V was clipped by 1 base and J by 0 bases, with 6 bases between them. The CDR3 spans 14 residues. CDR1 is LGHDT, CDR2 YNNKEL, per germline (reference sequence). CDR3 amino acids: CASSQAHLNTEAFF. In nucleotides, the CDR3 is TGTGCCAGCAGCCAAGCGCACTTGAACACTGAAGCTTTCTTT.

This clonotype was seen at least ten times. The CDR3 region is CASSGRGARYGYTF. CDR3 DNA sequence: TGTGCCAGCAGTGGACGAGGGGCGCGCTATGGCTACACCTTC. The genes are TRBV28 and TRBJ1-2, with D maybe TRBD1 (5 bases). This CDR3 contains 14 residues. Germline V gene data show CDR1 as MDHEN and CDR2 as SYDVKM. Between the trimmed V and J ends, which lost 5 bases and 4 bases, there was a span of 14 bases.

The chain joins TRBV5-1 to TRBJ2-1, with D perhaps TRBD2 (6 bases). The germline V gene has CDR1 SGHRS and CDR2 YFSETQ. V was trimmed by 0 bases and J by 7 bases, leaving 14 bases between them. The length of the CDR3 is 15 residues. CDR3 protein: CASSLGGVAMNEQFF. The CDR3 nucleotides are TGCGCCAGCAGCTTGGGGGGGGTGGCTATGAATGAGCAGTTCTTC.